Below, 21 T cell receptor beta chains from the same sample are listed, as sequenced in a study of blood T cell repertoires in COVID-19. TCRdb's table, derived via immunoSEQ multiplex PCR, lists solely in-frame clones and lacks some. Here the sample spans approximately 50,000 clones, roughly 87% being singletons. Sequencing used peripheral blood. These TCRs come from a human donor in a cohort sampled during active COVID-19.

This clone was detected only once. V usage is TRBV10-3 and J usage is TRBJ2-3; TRBD1 matches at 8 bases. The length of the CDR3 is 14 residues. Germline values: CDR1 ENHRY, CDR2 SYGVKD. V lost 4 bases, J lost 6 bases, and 6 bases stayed unmatched. In nucleotides, the CDR3 is TGTGCCATCAGTGGGACAGGGCGTAAGGATACGCAGTATTTT. It encodes CAISGTGRKDTQYF.

Comment on this clone: The germline gene is not matched at one end of the junction; a read error may be the cause. The chain links TRBV6-4 to TRBJ1-5; tentatively, D is TRBD1 (5 bases). CDR1 is MRHNA and CDR2 is SNTAGT in the germline V gene. CDR3 length equals 10 residues. CDR3 nucleotides: TGTGCCAGCAGTTCAGTGGGGACTCCATTT. It specifies CASSSVGTPF.

This chain joins TRBV28 and TRBJ1-6; the D gene is possibly TRBD1 (5 bases). Trimming took 8 bases from V and 10 from J, leaving 12 bases between them. The germline V gene has CDR1 MDHEN and CDR2 SYDVKM. The CDR3 spans 12 residues. The CDR3 protein is CASRSGGSPLHF. The CDR3 nucleotides read TGTGCCAGCCGCAGCGGGGGGTCACCCCTCCACTTT.

V gene TRBV19 combines with J gene TRBJ2-3; 8 bases are a match to TRBD2. J was trimmed by 8 bases and V by 6 bases; bases with no gene match: 10. CDR1 is LNHDA and CDR2 is SQIVND in the germline V gene (reference sequence). The CDR3 has 14 residues. CDR3 protein: CASSPQREISTQYF. The CDR3 nucleotides are TGTGCCAGTAGCCCCCAGCGGGAGATTTCTACGCAGTATTTT. The entire variable domain, with the rest obtained from reference TRBV19 and TRBJ2-3, is as follows: DGGITQSPKYLFRKEGQNVTLSCEQNLNHDAMYWYRQDPGQGLRLIYYSQIVNDFQKGDIAEGYSVSREKKESFPLTVTSAQKNPTAFYLCASSPQREISTQYFGPGTRLTVL.

In regard to this clone: The germline gene is not matched at one end of the junction; a read error may be the cause. This sequence joins TRBV3-1 (or the pseudogene TRBV3-2) and TRBJ1-6, with a possible D match to TRBD1 (5 bases). This CDR3 has 16 amino acids. Germline V gives CDR1 LGHDT, CDR2 YNNKEL (reference sequence). CDR3 loop: CASTQGAGNFVSPLHF. In nucleotides, the CDR3 is TGTGCCAGCACCCAAGGGGCAGGGAATTTCGTCTCACCCCTCCACTTT.

The V and J genes are TRBV2 and TRBJ2-1, with D possibly TRBD1 on 6 matching bases. The length of the CDR3 is 15 residues. Germline assignment: CDR1 SNHLY and CDR2 FYNNEI. V lost 8 bases and J lost 2, with 16 bases in between. CDR3 in DNA: TGTGCCAGCTTAGGGGGTAGCAACCCCTACAATGAGCAGTTCTTC. Amino acids: CASLGGSNPYNEQFF.

This clone was seen more than once but under ten times. J is TRBJ2-7 and V is TRBV4-2; TRBD1 agrees at 7 bases. There are 16 residues in the CDR3. Germline lookup yields CDR1 LGHNA and CDR2 YNFKEQ. V was pared by 2 bases and J by 0 bases, with 7 bases of the junction left unmatched. In DNA form, the CDR3 reads TGTGCCAGCAGCCAAAGACCGGGACAGAGCTCCTACGAGCAGTACTTC. This codes for CASSQRPGQSSYEQYF.

The V gene is TRBV28, the J gene TRBJ1-1; D uncertain. The CDR3 covers 14 residues. V was trimmed by 3 bases and J by 0 bases, leaving 8 bases between them. Germline CDR1 and CDR2: MDHEN and SYDVKM. CDR3 nucleotide sequence: TGTGCCAGCAGTTTGGCCAACATGAACACTGAAGCTTTCTTT. Its protein product is CASSLANMNTEAFF.

This sequence joins TRBV5-1 and TRBJ2-7; D might be TRBD1 (6 bases). Trimming pared 4 bases from V and 3 bases from J, leaving 11 bases between. This CDR3 has 13 residues. Germline loops: CDR1 SGHRS, CDR2 YFSETQ. The CDR3 nucleotides read TGCGCCAGCAGCCCGACAGGACTCTACGAGCAGTACTTC. Translation gives CASSPTGLYEQYF. Variable domain in full (rest from reference TRBV5-1 and TRBJ2-7): KAGVTQTPRYLIKTRGQQVTLSCSPISGHRSVSWYQQTPGQGLQFLFEYFSETQRNKGNFPGRFSGRQFSNSRSEMNVSTLELGDSALYLCASSPTGLYEQYFGPGTRLTVT.

The chain has TRBV9 and TRBJ2-7; a possible D gene is TRBD1 (5 bases). V was pared by 0 bases and J by 4 bases, with 11 bases between. Looked up from germline, CDR1 is SGDLS and CDR2 is YYNGEE. The CDR3 contains 14 residues. The CDR3 reads CASSVAQGPYEQYF. CDR3 nucleotides: TGTGCCAGCAGCGTAGCTCAGGGTCCGTACGAGCAGTACTTC.

The J gene is TRBJ2-7, the V gene TRBV18; 8 bases agree with TRBD2. Per germline, CDR1 KGHSH and CDR2 LQKENI. The CDR3 sequence is 16 residues long. The ends lost 2 bases at V and 5 bases at J; junction bases unmatched: 11. The CDR3 bases are TGTGCCAGCTCACCAATCCAGGGACTAGGATTAGACGAGCAGTACTTC. It yields the protein CASSPIQGLGLDEQYF.

This chain's CDR3 is CATSRYGAGYGYTF. In nucleotides, the CDR3 is TGTGCCACCAGCAGATATGGGGCCGGCTATGGCTACACCTTC. The V and J genes are TRBV15 and TRBJ1-2; D is possibly TRBD1 (5 bases). V gave up 2 bases and J gave up 4 bases, with 11 bases separating them. CDR3 length equals 14 residues. The V gene's germline CDR1 is LNHNV and CDR2 YYDKDF (reference sequence).

This chain joins TRBV11-2 and TRBJ2-7; D is possibly TRBD1 (5 bases). V was trimmed by 0 bases and J by 1 base, leaving 13 bases between them. This CDR3 comprises 16 residues. Per the germline V gene, CDR1 is SGHAT and CDR2 is FQNNGV. The CDR3 DNA is TGTGCCAGCAGCTTAGAGGGTCAGGGCCTTTCCTACGAGCAGTACTTC. It yields the protein CASSLEGQGLSYEQYF. The full variable domain, completed using reference TRBV11-2 and TRBJ2-7, is EAGVAQSPRYKIIEKRQSVAFWCNPISGHATLYWYQQILGQGPKLLIQFQNNGVVDDSQLPKDRFSAERLKGVDSTLKIQPAKLEDSAVYLCASSLEGQGLSYEQYFGPGTRLTVT.

This clone has a single count. The chain recombines TRBV4-1 with TRBJ1-1, with TRBD1 matching over 8 bases. The CDR3 loop spans 20 amino acids. CDR1 is MGHRA, CDR2 YSYEKL, per germline. J lost 0 bases, V lost 0 bases, and 15 bases had no gene match. This chain's CDR3 is CASSQELGTGAIAMNTEAFF. The CDR3 DNA sequence: TGCGCCAGCAGCCAAGAGTTAGGGACAGGAGCGATCGCCATGAACACTGAAGCTTTCTTT.

The chain uses TRBV2 and TRBJ1-1; D is undetermined. This CDR3 has 12 amino acids. The V gene's germline CDR1 is SNHLY and CDR2 FYNNEI. Trimming took off 4 bases at V and 8 bases at J, with 11 bases between the two ends. Here the CDR3 DNA reads TGTGCCAGCAGTGTGGGTCCGGGGGAAGCTTTCTTT. It encodes CASSVGPGEAFF.

This chain uses TRBV4-3 with TRBJ2-3, with TRBD2 matching 9 bases. Germline V gene data show CDR1 as LGHNA and CDR2 as YSLEER. V dropped 1 base and J dropped 9; count of bases not matched to a gene: 20. The CDR3 totals 19 residues. The chain's CDR3 is CASSQVGGTSLHSGATQYF. The CDR3 DNA reads as TGCGCCAGCAGCCAAGTAGGGGGGACTAGCCTACATTCAGGAGCGACGCAGTATTTT.

V and J are TRBV30 and TRBJ2-5; D remains unclear. CDR1 and CDR2 from the germline V gene are GTSNPN and SVGIG (reference sequence). V lost 0 bases and J 4 bases, leaving 9 bases between the germline ends. CDR3 length: 13 residues. The CDR3 DNA follows: TGTGCCTGGAGTGTAGACTTCTCAGAGACCCAGTACTTC. Translated, it gives CAWSVDFSETQYF.

The sample holds one count of this clone. One end of the junction is discordant with germline, which a read error may explain. This chain connects TRBV7-7 to TRBJ1-5, with 8 bases aligning to TRBD1. The germline CDR1 and CDR2 sequences are SSHAT and FNYEAQ (reference sequence). This CDR3 is 18 amino acids long. In DNA, the CDR3 is TGTGCTAGCACCATTGGCAGGGGGCATTGGGGGAGCAATCAGCCCCAGCATTTT. This gives the protein CASTIGRGHWGSNQPQHF.

This clone has just one count. Here the CDR3 DNA reads TGTGCCAGTAGTATCCAGGGAAACTATGGCTACACCTTC. Translating gives CASSIQGNYGYTF. This chain connects TRBV19 to TRBJ1-2; a weak D match, TRBD1 (5 bases). This CDR3 spans 13 amino acids. Per the germline V gene, CDR1 is LNHDA and CDR2 is SQIVND (reference sequence). V was clipped by 3 bases and J by 2 bases, with 7 bases between them.

DNA for the CDR3: TGCGCCAGCAGCTTGGATTGGTCAGGGGGCGGCTACACCTTC. It translates to CASSLDWSGGGYTF. The chain employs TRBV5-1 and TRBJ1-2; 8 bases align to TRBD1. The CDR3 runs 14 residues. V gave up 0 bases and J gave up 8 bases; unmatched junction bases: 6. Germline lookup yields CDR1 SGHRS and CDR2 YFSETQ.

The genes are TRBV18 and TRBJ1-2; the D is unclear. The CDR3 is made up of 14 amino acids. The V gene lost 3 bases and the J gene lost 1 base, with 9 bases spanning the gap. Looked up from germline, CDR1 is KGHSH and CDR2 is LQKENI. The CDR3 DNA reads TGTGCCAGCTCACCGAGAGACAATAACTATGGCTACACCTTC. It specifies CASSPRDNNYGYTF.